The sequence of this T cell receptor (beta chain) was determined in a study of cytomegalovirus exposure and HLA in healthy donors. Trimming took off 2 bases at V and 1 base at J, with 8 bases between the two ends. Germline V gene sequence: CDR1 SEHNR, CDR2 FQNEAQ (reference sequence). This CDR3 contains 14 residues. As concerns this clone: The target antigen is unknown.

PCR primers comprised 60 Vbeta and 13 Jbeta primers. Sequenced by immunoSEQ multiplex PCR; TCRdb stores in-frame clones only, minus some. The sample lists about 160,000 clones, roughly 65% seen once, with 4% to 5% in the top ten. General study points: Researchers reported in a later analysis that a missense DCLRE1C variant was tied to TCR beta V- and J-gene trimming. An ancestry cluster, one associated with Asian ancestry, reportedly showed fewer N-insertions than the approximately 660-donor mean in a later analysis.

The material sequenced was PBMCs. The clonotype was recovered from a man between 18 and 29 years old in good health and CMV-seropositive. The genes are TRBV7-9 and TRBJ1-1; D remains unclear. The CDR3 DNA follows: TGTGCCAGCAGCTTATTTGTATCGAACACTGAAGCTTTCTTT. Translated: CASSLFVSNTEAFF. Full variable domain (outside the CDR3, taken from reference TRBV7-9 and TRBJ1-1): DTGVSQNPRHKITKRGQNVTFRCDPISEHNRLYWYRQTLGQGPEFLTYFQNEAQLEKSRLLSDRFSAERPKGSFSTLEIQRTEQGDSAMYLCASSLFVSNTEAFFGQGTRLTVV.